The 10 T cell receptor beta chains below were found in one sample sequenced in a study of T cell repertoires in cytomegalovirus infection (dated by TCRdb to about 2019). Sequencing instrument: Illumina HiSeq 1500. TCRdb's own reprocessing of the public reads used fastp at Q25 and MiXCR and kept productive beta chains. Rows matching on CDR3 protein sequence are summarized as one entry with the most common DNA and genes. The sample table contains 150,000 to 190,000 distinct CDR3 sequences; only one count was recorded for roughly a quarter of them. The ten biggest clones cover approximately 9.9% of the sample. The sequencing sample was made of PBMCs. All receptors come from a human donor in good health (CMV status not recorded). Some clones in this sample may be carry-over from other donors' samples.

This chain uses TRBV10-3 with TRBJ2-3; 15 nucleotides line up with TRBD2. Losses at the gene ends were 7 bases for V and 2 bases for J; bases not matched to a gene: 19. The CDR3 length is 21 residues. The germline V gene encodes CDR1 ENHRY and CDR2 SYGVKD. The CDR3 DNA is TGTGCCATCAAGCCGGGACTAGCGGGGGGCCCCTCCCACTCTAACACAGATACGCAGTATTTT. This translates into CAIKPGLAGGPSHSNTDTQYF.

This clonotype was picked up a small number of times. The chain joins TRBV29-1 to TRBJ2-1; 7 bases line up with TRBD2. The CDR3 spans 12 residues. Trimming took 4 bases from V and 7 from J; bases not matched to a gene: 4. Germline lookup yields CDR1 SQVTM and CDR2 ANQGSEA. DNA for the CDR3: TGCAGCGTTGGCGGGAGAACGAATGAGCAGTTCTTC. Protein sequence: CSVGGRTNEQFF.

The chain couples TRBV18 to TRBJ2-5; TRBD2 might be the D (6 bases). The CDR3 is 13 amino acids. Looked up from germline, CDR1 is KGHSH and CDR2 is LQKENI. The V end was cut by 3 bases, the J end by 5 bases, with 10 bases between. The CDR3 DNA reads as TGTGCCAGCTCACCGGCTGCGGGGGAGACCCAGTACTTC. It yields the protein CASSPAAGETQYF.

This chain links TRBV6-5 with TRBJ2-4; 7 positions match TRBD2. There are 16 residues in the CDR3. V lost 6 bases and J lost 6; bases outside the gene matches: 14. CDR1 is MNHEY, CDR2 SVGAGI, per germline. The DNA of the CDR3 is TGTGCCAGCAGCGGCGGGGGAAGTTGGGGTCGAAACATTCAGTACTTC. Its protein product is CASSGGGSWGRNIQYF.

V and J are TRBV20-1 and TRBJ2-4; 7 bases line up with TRBD2. Germline V gene lookup returns CDR1 DFQATT and CDR2 SNEGSKA (reference sequence). The CDR3 consists of 16 residues. V trimming: 3 bases; J trimming: 1 base; junction bases outside the gene matches: 9. CDR3 protein: CSARGLTTSAKNIQYF. The CDR3 DNA reads TGCAGTGCTAGGGGACTAACGACTAGCGCCAAAAACATTCAGTACTTC.

In DNA, the CDR3 is TGTGCCACCAGCAGTCAACTGGGACAGCTCTATGGCTACACCTTC. Translation: CATSSQLGQLYGYTF. J is TRBJ1-2 and V is TRBV15; 7 positions agree with TRBD1. The CDR3 totals 15 residues. Per the germline V gene, CDR1 is LNHNV and CDR2 is YYDKDF (reference sequence). J lost 4 bases, V lost 3 bases, and 8 bases had no gene match.

This clonotype has more than one count but fewer than ten. The rearrangement joins TRBV11-3 to TRBJ1-1, with D possibly TRBD1 on 5 matching bases. V was clipped by 2 bases and J by 7 bases, with 11 bases between them. The CDR3 runs to 13 residues. Germline CDR1 SGHNT, CDR2 YENEEA. The CDR3 nucleotides are TGTGCCAGCAGCTTACTCCCAGGGAATGAAGCTTTCTTT. The encoded protein is CASSLLPGNEAFF.

This clonotype has a count of ten or more. The chain uses TRBV7-2 and TRBJ2-3; D tentatively fits TRBD1 or TRBD2 (5 bases each). The CDR3 runs to 16 residues. The germline CDR1 and CDR2 sequences are SGHTA and FQGNSA. The germline V and J ends were trimmed by 2 bases and 0 bases, with 12 bases remaining between them. CDR3 nucleotide sequence: TGTGCCAGCAGCTTATTTCTAGCAGGGAGCACAGATACGCAGTATTTT. It yields the protein CASSLFLAGSTDTQYF.

This clonotype occurred a few times. This rearrangement joins TRBV7-2 to TRBJ2-2; the D gene is possibly TRBD1 (5 bases). The V end was cut by 5 bases, the J end by 3 bases, with 10 bases between. Germline assignment: CDR1 SGHTA and CDR2 FQGNSA. This CDR3 has 14 residues. The CDR3: CASSTQGDTGELFF. In DNA, the CDR3 is TGTGCCAGCAGCACCCAGGGTGACACCGGGGAGCTGTTTTTT.

The chain is built from TRBV2 and TRBJ2-2, with unresolved D. This CDR3 contains 13 residues. Per germline, CDR1 SNHLY and CDR2 FYNNEI. The V end lost 7 bases, the J end lost 4 bases, and 10 bases lay between the germline ends. The CDR3 sequence is CASKLLVTGELFF. CDR3 nucleotide sequence: TGTGCCAGCAAGCTGTTAGTCACCGGGGAGCTGTTTTTT.